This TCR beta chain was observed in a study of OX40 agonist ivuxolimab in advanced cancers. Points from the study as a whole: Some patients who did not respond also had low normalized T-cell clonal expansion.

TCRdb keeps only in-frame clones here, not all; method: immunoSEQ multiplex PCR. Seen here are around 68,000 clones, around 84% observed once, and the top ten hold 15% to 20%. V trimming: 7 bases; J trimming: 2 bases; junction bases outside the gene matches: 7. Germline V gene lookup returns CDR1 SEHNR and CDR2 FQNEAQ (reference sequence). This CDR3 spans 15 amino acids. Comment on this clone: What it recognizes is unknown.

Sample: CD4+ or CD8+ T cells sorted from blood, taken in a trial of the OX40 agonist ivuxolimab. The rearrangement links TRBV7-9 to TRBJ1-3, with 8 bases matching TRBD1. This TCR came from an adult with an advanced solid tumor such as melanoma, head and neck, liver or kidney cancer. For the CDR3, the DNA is TGTGCCAGCATCGGACAGGGATGGCCTGGAAACACCATATATTTT. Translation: CASIGQGWPGNTIYF.